This TCR beta chain was recovered during a study of cytomegalovirus exposure and HLA in healthy donors (TCRdb year 2017). Background for the entire study: In an earlier analysis of 587 of the donors, around 290 Gb of sequence data and 100 million or so unique TCR beta sequences from roughly 190 million T cells were reported. Genome-wide SNP genotypes for about three fifths of the roughly 670 donors were used in a later genetic analysis, which treated that subset as a discovery cohort. Typing coverage varied by locus: roughly 620-630 donors for A, B, C, DRB1 and DQB1; some 520 for DQA1; over 600 for DPA1; approximately 470 for DPB1. An earlier analysis of 500 to 750 of the donors applied high-throughput TCR beta sequencing to assess whether each TCR beta V gene segment acted as functional or pseudogenic. The study was designed to test whether signatures of past pathogen exposure could be identified by cataloging public T cell receptors. The study used immunosequencing to profile the T cell repertoires of around 600 subjects and linked those repertoires to cytomegalovirus serostatus. Donor age, sex, ethnicity and CMV serostatus were compiled alongside the repertoire data. Besides the first cohort of 550 to 750 subjects, a separate validation cohort made up of 120 different subjects was used. Because of strong linkage in the cohort, roughly five DR-DQ haplotypes were treated as single units for association and clustering. To predict cytomegalovirus infection status, the study combined high-throughput TCR immunosequencing, statistical association of individual TCRs with disease status, and machine learning. All discovery cohort repertoires had been generated using a single sequencing platform. An early release that covered about 600 HLA-typed donors contained approximately 300 gigabases of sequencing data and about 84 million unique TCR sequences. Among roughly 370 genotyped donors of the cohort, an average of 235,054 unique TCR beta nucleotide sequences were sequenced per donor, approximately 20% of them non-productive. HLA typing included class I and class II loci at four-digit resolution. A later analysis re-examined previously published TCR beta repertoires from 500 to 700 donors and added high-resolution HLA genotyping to investigate patterns of TCR occurrence. Of the roughly 400 genotyped donors, 65% to 90% fell in the genetic ancestry cluster associated with self-reported Caucasian donors. Rather than using new phenotypic data, the later analysis identified candidate immune exposures from TCR beta sequences and from how often those sequences occurred across donors.

Based on the germline V gene, the CDR1 and CDR2 sequences are SGHRS and YFSETQ. The CDR3 spans 14 residues, from the cysteine through the phenylalanine. The retained sequence is limited to the CDR3, 42 bases, with the frame set at the first base. V is clipped by 4 bases and J by 1 base, and the sequence between their germline boundaries is 8 bases long. Library prep was done by the immunoSEQ multiplex PCR assay. A mixture of 60 forward primers for TCR Vbeta segments and 13 reverse primers for TCR Jbeta segments was used in the multiplex PCR. The CDR3 region of rearranged TCR beta genes was amplified from genomic DNA with a multiplex PCR assay. The Illumina HiSeq System was used to sequence the amplified TCR beta libraries as 87-base-pair reads. The authors' analysis ran thus. A later analysis counted tens of millions of unique TCR beta chains across the 666 repertoires, and roughly 9.9 million of these chains were shared by at least two donors. A nearest-neighbor algorithm error-corrected the raw reads and collapsed the reads into unique sequences, merging closely related sequences to remove PCR and sequencing errors. CDR3 sequences were aligned to IMGT reference sequences to assign V, D and J gene segments. For a sequence to be retained, a match of at least six nucleotides was required to both a V gene segment and a J gene segment. A rearrangement was called productive if the CDR3 had no stop codons and remained in frame with V and J, and every other rearrangement was called non-productive. CDR3 was defined according to IMGT convention as the region running from the second conserved V-encoded cysteine to the conserved J-encoded phenylalanine. The earlier analysis of 500 to 650 of the donors excluded any sequence lacking an unambiguous match to a single V gene segment. An earlier analysis of fewer than 650 of the donors classified V segments as functional when productive rearrangements were above 56.7% and as segregating when the standard deviation between donors was above 5%. A statistical classification framework was built to diagnose cytomegalovirus status from the catalog of TCR beta chain sequences. A later analysis assigned V and J genes by comparing TCR nucleotide sequences with IMGT/GENE-DB human TR gene sequences. Using the TCRdist pipeline, a later analysis assigned CDR3 sequences along with most-parsimonious VDJ recombination scenarios. In a later analysis, each TCR beta chain was defined by its CDR3 amino acid sequence together with its V-gene family, and reads without a unique V-gene family were excluded. A later analysis removed 550 to 700 highly shared, low-generation-probability nucleotide sequences to deal with suspected cross-contamination and a sequencing artifact. For each public chain, a later analysis derived a clonal expansion index from normalized ranks of inferred template counts within each repertoire. Generation probabilities in a later analysis came from a VDJ recombination model fitted to out-of-frame rearrangements, and those results were checked against IGoR. Hypergeometric tests were used in a later analysis to score TCR-TCR, TCR-HLA and TCR-CMV co-occurrence, with a repertoire-size bias correction applied to the TCR pairs. A later analysis estimated false discovery rates by permuting HLA or CMV assignments 20 times. In a later analysis, co-occurring TCRs were grouped with DBSCAN, and TCRdist sequence similarity was added when clustering was performed within HLA-allele-positive subsets. Repertoires with fewer than 30,000 or more than 120,000 public chains were left out of co-occurrence clustering, as were about five repertoires with anomalous nucleotide sharing. TCRdb took over this immuneACCESS table, retaining in-frame rearrangements with V and J assigned. Such tables are incomplete; in checked studies, under half of the missing clones stem from an unresolved V gene, and the remainder is unexplained. The V and J calls and clone size are taken from that table; D and trimming were inferred from the DNA. This sample holds 150,000 to 170,000 clones; under 85% were observed only once. The leading ten clones occupy approximately 2.6% of the sample.

The cohort comprised some 730 healthy bone marrow donors. All cohort members were sampled while nominally healthy, although unrecorded immune exposures were likely present. The donor was CMV seronegative and belonged to the group of 352 seronegative cohort members. Each donor provided a peripheral blood sample, and peripheral blood mononuclear cells were used for TCR beta sequencing. The Qiagen DNeasy Blood Extraction Kit was used to extract genomic DNA from the blood cell samples. What the work shows at the level of the full study, not this receptor alone: According to a later analysis, parvovirus B19, influenza, CMV and Epstein-Barr virus appeared linked to several top co-occurrence clusters. Roughly uniform sequencing depth across donors was assumed in presence/absence analyses, although this assumption may not hold. A later analysis found that most CMV-associated TCR beta chains appeared HLA-restricted, with HLA associations seemingly driven largely by CMV exposure. In a later genetic analysis, fewer N-insertions in productive TCRs were reported among donors in an Asian-associated ancestry cluster than the roughly 700-donor mean. A further reported finding was that TCR beta sequences accurately predicted the HLA-A and HLA-B alleles for most subjects in the first cohort. Because some donors lacked HLA typing at each locus, the association tests relied only on the typed subset. In an earlier analysis of 587 of the donors, most TCR beta V segments appeared in productive rearrangements about 90% or about 30% of the time, broadly matching IMGT annotations. According to the authors, the approach could potentially be generalized to other disease states and immunological phenotypes. Because the 87-base-pair reads could not distinguish some IMGT-functional V segments, including TRBV6-2 and TRBV6-3, those segments were excluded. The earlier analysis of nearly 600 of the donors excluded some 15 rarely observed V segments, including chromosome 9 orphons, because counts were too low. The study listed 150 to 200 TCR beta chains as associated with cytomegalovirus. Linkage disequilibrium might explain the correlated functional status among segregating V segments, but an unknown experimental factor could not be excluded. Across donors, most TCR sequences were observed very rarely, whereas some public TCRs were present in many individuals. Cytomegalovirus status was reported to be diagnosed by the classifier with high specificity and sensitivity in both the original and validation cohorts. A few of the identified cytomegalovirus-associated TCR beta chains were confirmed in vitro to be specific for cytomegalovirus antigens. At a false discovery rate of 0.05, a later analysis linked under 20,000 TCR beta sequences to specific HLA alleles. In a later analysis, the rate of TCR association differed among HLA loci, with DRB1 alleles having the most associated TCRs and HLA-C alleles having the fewest. Immune exposure information for the cohort was limited to CMV serostatus. A cluster of highly shared sequence variants was judged likely to be a technical artifact of the sequencing pipeline. Only TCR beta chains were sequenced in this cohort, and the absence of alpha or paired-chain data limited detectable features. Compared with equally common non-associated chains, HLA-associated TCR beta chains in a later analysis were more clonally expanded and had lower generation probabilities. V-gene and J-gene trimming of TCR beta chains was associated with a missense DCLRE1C variant in a later genetic analysis, and the association was replicated in an independent cohort. When HLA alleles, especially DR and DQ, strongly co-occurred, TCR associations were difficult to assign to individual alleles.

Note on this clone: Its binding antigen is unknown. No much larger clonotype is one base removed from it; base qualities were not supplied.

This TCR derives from a man between 18 and 29 years old in good health and CMV-seronegative. This chain joins TRBV5-1 to TRBJ2-2, with no reliable assignment of the D segment. The sequenced sample consisted of PBMCs. In nucleotides, the sequence is TGCGCCAGCAGCGAAACAGAGAACACCGGGGAGCTGTTTTTT. Translated, it gives CASSETENTGELFF. The entire variable domain, with the stretches around the CDR3 drawn from the reference TRBV5-1 and TRBJ2-2 proteins, is KAGVTQTPRYLIKTRGQQVTLSCSPISGHRSVSWYQQTPGQGLQFLFEYFSETQRNKGNFPGRFSGRQFSNSRSEMNVSTLELGDSALYLCASSETENTGELFFGEGSRLTVL.